This TCR beta chain emerged from a study of T cells after yellow fever vaccination. Using its own MiXCR run on the 5' RACE reads, TCRdb lists one record per CDR3 protein. The profile shows about 310,000 distinct CDR3 sequences, roughly 3.5% of them singletons. The V and J ends lost 0 bases and 4 bases respectively, with 13 bases between them. Germline CDR1 and CDR2: SGDLS and YYNGEE. This CDR3 is 15 amino acids long. This clonotype was obtained from a man between 18 and 29 years old who received the YFV17D yellow fever vaccine. The chain couples TRBV9 to TRBJ2-5; D is ambiguous. Here the sequenced sample was PBMCs, taken on the day of the yellow fever booster vaccination. The CDR3 nucleotides are TGTGCCAGCAGCGTAGGGGATCCCCCCGGAGAGACCCAGTACTTC. As protein: CASSVGDPPGETQYF. Looking up the rest from reference TRBV9 and TRBJ2-5 gives the full variable domain: DSGVTQTPKHLITATGQRVTLRCSPRSGDLSVYWYQQSLDQGLQFLIQYYNGEERAKGNILERFSAQQFPDLHSELNLSSLELGDSALYFCASSVGDPPGETQYFGPGTRLLVL.